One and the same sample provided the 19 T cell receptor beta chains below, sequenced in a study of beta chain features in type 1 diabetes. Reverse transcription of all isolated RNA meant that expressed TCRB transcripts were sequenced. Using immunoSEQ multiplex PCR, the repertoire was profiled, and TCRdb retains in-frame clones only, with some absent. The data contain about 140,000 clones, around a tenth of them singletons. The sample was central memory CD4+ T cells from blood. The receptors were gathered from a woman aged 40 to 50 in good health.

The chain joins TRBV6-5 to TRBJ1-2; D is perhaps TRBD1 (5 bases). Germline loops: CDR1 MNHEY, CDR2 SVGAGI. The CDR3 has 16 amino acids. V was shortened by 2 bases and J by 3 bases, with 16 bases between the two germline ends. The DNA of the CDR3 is TGTGCCAGCAGTTACGCCGGCCACGGGGGTGACTATGGCTACACCTTC. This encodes CASSYAGHGGDYGYTF.

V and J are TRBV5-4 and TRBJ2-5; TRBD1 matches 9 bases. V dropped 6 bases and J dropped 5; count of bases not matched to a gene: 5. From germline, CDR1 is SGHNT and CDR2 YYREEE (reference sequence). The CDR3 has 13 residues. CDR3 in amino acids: CASKTGGRETQYF. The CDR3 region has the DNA TGTGCCAGCAAAACAGGGGGCCGGGAGACCCAGTACTTC.

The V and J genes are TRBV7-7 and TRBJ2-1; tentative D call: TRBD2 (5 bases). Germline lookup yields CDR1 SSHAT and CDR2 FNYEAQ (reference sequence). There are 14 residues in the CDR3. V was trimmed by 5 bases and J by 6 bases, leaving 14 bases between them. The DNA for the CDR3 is TGTGCCAGCAGCGCCGGAACAACTAGCAATGAGCAGTTCTTC. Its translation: CASSAGTTSNEQFF.

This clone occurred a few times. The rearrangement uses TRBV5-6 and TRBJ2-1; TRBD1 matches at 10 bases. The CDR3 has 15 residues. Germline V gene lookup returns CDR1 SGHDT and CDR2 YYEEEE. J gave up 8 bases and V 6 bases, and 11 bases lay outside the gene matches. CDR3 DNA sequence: TGTGCCAGCACCCTAACCGGGACAGGGGATCATGAGCAGTTCTTC. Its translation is CASTLTGTGDHEQFF.

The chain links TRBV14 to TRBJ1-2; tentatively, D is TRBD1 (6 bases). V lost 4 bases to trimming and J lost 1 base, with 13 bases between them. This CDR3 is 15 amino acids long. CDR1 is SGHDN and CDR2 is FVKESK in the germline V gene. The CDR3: CASSPGTLINYGYTF. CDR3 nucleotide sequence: TGTGCCAGCAGCCCAGGGACACTCATTAACTATGGCTACACCTTC.

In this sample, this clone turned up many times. CDR3 coding DNA: TGTGCCAGCAGCTTAGAGGGGGAAAGCTACAATGAGCAGTTCTTC. Translated, it gives CASSLEGESYNEQFF. The chain employs TRBV13 and TRBJ2-1; possibly TRBD1 for D (6 bases). The length of the CDR3 is 15 residues. V dropped 1 base and J dropped 3 bases, with 10 bases sitting between them. The V gene's germline CDR1 is PRHDT and CDR2 FYEKMQ (reference sequence).

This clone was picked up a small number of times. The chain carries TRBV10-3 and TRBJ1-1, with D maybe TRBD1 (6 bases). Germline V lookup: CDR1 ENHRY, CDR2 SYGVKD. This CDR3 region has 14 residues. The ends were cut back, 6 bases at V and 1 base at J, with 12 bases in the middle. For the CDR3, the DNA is TGTGCCATCAGGATACAGGGTCGGAACACTGAAGCTTTCTTT. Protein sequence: CAIRIQGRNTEAFF.

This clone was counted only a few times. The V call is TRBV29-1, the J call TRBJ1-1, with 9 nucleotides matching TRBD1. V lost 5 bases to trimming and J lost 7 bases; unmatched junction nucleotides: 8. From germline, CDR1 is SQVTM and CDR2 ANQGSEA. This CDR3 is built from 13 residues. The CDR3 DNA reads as TGCAGCGTTCAGACAGGGGGAGTTGGTGAAGCTTTCTTT. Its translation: CSVQTGGVGEAFF.

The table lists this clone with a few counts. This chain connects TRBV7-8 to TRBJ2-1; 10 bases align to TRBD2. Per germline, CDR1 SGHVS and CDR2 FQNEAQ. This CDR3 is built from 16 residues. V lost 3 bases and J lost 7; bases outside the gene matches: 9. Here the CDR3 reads CASSLGGAGGLNEQFF. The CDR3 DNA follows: TGTGCCAGCAGCTTGGGCGGAGCGGGGGGGCTGAATGAGCAGTTCTTC.

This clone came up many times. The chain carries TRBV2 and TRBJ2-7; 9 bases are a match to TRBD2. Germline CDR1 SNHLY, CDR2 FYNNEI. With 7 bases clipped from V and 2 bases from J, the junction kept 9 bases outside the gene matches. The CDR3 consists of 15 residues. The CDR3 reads CASKSSGGHPYEQYF. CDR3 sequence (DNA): TGTGCCAGCAAGAGTAGCGGGGGCCACCCCTACGAGCAGTACTTC.

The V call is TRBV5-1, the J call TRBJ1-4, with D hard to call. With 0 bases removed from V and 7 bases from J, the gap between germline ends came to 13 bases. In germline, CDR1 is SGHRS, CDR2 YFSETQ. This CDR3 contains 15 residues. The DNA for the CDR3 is TGCGCCAGCAGCTTGGAGCGGGGAGGTGCTGAAAAACTGTTTTTT. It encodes CASSLERGGAEKLFF.

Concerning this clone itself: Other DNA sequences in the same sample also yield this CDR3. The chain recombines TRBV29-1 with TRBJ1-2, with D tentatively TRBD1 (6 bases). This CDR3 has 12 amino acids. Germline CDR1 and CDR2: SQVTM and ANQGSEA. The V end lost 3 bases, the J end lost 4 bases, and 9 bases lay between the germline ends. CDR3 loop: CSVDRGGYGYTF. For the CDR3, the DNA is TGCAGCGTTGACAGGGGTGGCTATGGCTACACCTTC.

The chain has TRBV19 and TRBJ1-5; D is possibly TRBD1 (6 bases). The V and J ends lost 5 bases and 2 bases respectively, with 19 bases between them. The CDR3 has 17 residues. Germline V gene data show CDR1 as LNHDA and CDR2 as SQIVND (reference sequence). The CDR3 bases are TGTGCCAGTAGTCCCCGCCTAGGGGGACGGGGCAATCAGCCCCAGCATTTT. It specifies CASSPRLGGRGNQPQHF.

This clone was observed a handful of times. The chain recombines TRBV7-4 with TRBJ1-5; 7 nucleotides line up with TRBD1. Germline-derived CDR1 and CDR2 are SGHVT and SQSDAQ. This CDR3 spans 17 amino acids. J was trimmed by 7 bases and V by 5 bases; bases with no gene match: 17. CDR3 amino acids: CASSPAQGGLRHQPQHF. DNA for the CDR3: TGTGCCAGCAGCCCCGCCCAGGGGGGACTCAGACACCAGCCCCAGCATTTT.

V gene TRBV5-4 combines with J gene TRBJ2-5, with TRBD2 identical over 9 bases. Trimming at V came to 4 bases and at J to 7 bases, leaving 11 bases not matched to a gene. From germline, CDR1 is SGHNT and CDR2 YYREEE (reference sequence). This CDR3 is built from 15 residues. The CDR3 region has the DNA TGTGCCAGCAGCCCGAGGACTAGCGTGGGGTCGACCCAGTACTTC. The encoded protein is CASSPRTSVGSTQYF.

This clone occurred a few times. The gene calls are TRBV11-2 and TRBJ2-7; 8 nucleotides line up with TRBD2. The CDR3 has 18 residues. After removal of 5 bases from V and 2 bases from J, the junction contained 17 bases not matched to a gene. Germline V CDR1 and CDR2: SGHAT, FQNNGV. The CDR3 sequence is CASSPSSRPRGAPYEQYF. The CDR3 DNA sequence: TGTGCCAGCAGCCCAAGTAGCCGGCCGCGGGGGGCCCCCTACGAGCAGTACTTC.

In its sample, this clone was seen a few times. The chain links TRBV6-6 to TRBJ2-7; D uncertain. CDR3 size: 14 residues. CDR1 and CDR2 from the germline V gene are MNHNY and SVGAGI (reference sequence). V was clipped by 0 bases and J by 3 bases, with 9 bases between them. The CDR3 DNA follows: TGTGCCAGCAGTTACTCTCTTGGCAGCTACGAGCAGTACTTC. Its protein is CASSYSLGSYEQYF.

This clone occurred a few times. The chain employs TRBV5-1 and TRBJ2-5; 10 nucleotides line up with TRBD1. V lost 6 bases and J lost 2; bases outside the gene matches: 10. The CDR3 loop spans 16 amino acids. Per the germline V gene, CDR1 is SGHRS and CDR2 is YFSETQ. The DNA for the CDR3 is TGCGCCAGCACCGAAGCGACAGGGGGCGGGCAAGAGACCCAGTACTTC. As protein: CASTEATGGGQETQYF.

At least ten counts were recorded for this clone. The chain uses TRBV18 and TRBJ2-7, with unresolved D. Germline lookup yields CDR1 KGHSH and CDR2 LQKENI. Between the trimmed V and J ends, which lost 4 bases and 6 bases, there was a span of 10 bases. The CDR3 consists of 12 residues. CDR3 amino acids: CASSLYGGEQYF. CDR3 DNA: TGTGCCAGCTCACTCTACGGCGGCGAGCAGTACTTC.